The T cell receptor (beta chain) under discussion was sequenced for a study of T cells in localized non-small cell lung cancer. Overall study findings and caveats: Adjacent lung tissue had a median roughly 55 of the top 100 clones found in the tumor. Clonality peaked in uninvolved adjacent lung rather than tumor.

Produced via immunoSEQ multiplex PCR; TCRdb's table is partial and in-frame only. The sample carries fewer than 12,000 clones, roughly half recorded once. CDR1 MDHEN and CDR2 SYDVKM come from the germline V gene. The V end was cut by 5 bases, the J end by 7 bases, with 12 bases between. The CDR3 is 14 amino acids. Turning to this clone: The antigen is unknown.

The sequence was collected from a woman aged 40-69 years with stage II squamous cell lung carcinoma. Here the sequenced sample was lymph node tissue, taken before any cancer treatment. The chain recombines TRBV28 with TRBJ1-6; D gene unclear. This CDR3 is CASSPGPENSPLHF. Here the CDR3 DNA reads TGTGCCAGCAGTCCCGGCCCGGAGAATTCACCCCTCCACTTT.